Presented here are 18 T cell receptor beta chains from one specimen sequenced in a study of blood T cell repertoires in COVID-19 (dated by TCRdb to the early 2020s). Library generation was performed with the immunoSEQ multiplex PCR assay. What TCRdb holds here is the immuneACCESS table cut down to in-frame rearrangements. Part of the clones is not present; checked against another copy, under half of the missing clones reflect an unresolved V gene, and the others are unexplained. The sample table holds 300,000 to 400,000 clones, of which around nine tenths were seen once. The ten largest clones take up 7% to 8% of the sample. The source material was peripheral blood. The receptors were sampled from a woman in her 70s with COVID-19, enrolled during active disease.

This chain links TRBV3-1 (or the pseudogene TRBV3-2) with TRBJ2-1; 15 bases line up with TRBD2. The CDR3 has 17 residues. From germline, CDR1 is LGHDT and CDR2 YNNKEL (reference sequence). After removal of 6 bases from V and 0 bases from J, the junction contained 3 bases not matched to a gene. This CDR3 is CASRGLAGGSSYNEQFF. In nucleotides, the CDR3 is TGTGCCAGCAGGGGACTAGCGGGGGGAAGCTCCTACAATGAGCAGTTCTTC.

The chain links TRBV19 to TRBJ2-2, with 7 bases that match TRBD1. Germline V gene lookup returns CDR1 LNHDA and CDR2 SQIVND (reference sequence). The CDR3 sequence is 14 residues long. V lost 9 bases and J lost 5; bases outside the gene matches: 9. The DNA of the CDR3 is TGTGCCAGCTCTGACAGGGTGGGGACCGGGGAGCTGTTTTTT. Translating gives CASSDRVGTGELFF.

The CDR3 region has the DNA TGTGCCAGCAGTTTAGTTTTTGGCGGGGGGGGACAAGAGACCCAGTACTTC. As protein: CASSLVFGGGGQETQYF. The chain joins TRBV28 to TRBJ2-5, with 9 bases identical to TRBD2. This CDR3 has 17 residues. Germline loops: CDR1 MDHEN, CDR2 SYDVKM. The V gene end was trimmed by 2 bases and the J gene end by 2 bases; junction bases not matched to a gene: 9.

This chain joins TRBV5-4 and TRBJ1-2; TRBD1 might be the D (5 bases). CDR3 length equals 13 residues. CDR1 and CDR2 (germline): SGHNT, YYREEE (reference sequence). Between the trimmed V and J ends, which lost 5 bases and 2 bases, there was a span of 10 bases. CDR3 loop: CASSRDRNYGYTF. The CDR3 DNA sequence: TGTGCCAGCAGTCGCGACAGAAACTATGGCTACACCTTC.

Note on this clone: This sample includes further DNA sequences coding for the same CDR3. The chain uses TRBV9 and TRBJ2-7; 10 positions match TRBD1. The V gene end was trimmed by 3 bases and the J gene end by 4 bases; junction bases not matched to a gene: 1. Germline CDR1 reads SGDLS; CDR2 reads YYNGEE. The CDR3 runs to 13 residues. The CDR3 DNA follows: TGTGCCAGCAGCGGACAGGGGGCATACGAGCAGTACTTC. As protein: CASSGQGAYEQYF.

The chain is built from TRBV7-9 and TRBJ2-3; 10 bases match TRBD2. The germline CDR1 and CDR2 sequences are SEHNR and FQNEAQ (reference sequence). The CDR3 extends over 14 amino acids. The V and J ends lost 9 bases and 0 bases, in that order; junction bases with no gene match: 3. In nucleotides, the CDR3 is TGTGCCAGATTAGCGGGGGGAAGCACAGATACGCAGTATTTT. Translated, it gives CARLAGGSTDTQYF.

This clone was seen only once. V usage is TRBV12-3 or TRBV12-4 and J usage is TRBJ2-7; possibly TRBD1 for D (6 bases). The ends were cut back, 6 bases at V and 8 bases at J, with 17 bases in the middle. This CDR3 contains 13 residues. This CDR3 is CASSRSDSIKQYF. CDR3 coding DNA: TGTGCCAGCAGCCGCTCGGACAGCATCAAGCAGTACTTC.

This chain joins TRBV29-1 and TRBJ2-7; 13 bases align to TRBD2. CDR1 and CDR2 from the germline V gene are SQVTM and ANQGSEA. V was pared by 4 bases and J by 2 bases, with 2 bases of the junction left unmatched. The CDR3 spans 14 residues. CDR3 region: CSVVTSGGAYEQYF. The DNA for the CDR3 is TGCAGCGTTGTTACTAGCGGGGGGGCCTACGAGCAGTACTTC.

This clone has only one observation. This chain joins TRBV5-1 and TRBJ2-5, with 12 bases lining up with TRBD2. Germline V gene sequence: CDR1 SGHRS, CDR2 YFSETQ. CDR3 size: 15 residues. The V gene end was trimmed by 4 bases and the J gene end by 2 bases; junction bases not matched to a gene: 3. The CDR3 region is CASSHLAGGQETQYF. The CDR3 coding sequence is TGCGCCAGCAGCCATCTAGCGGGGGGGCAAGAGACCCAGTACTTC.

The CDR3 spells CASSLQGNYGYTF. CDR3 bases: TGTGCCAGCAGCCTACAGGGTAACTATGGCTACACCTTC. The chain employs TRBV4-2 and TRBJ1-2; perhaps TRBD1 as D (6 bases). The CDR3 covers 13 residues. Germline CDR1 and CDR2: LGHNA and YNFKEQ. The V gene lost 4 bases and the J gene lost 1 base, with 7 bases spanning the gap.

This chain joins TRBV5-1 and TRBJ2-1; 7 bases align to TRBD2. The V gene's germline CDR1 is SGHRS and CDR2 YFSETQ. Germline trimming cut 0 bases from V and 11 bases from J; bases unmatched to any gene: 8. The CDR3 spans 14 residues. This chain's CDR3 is CASSLGSGRDKQFF. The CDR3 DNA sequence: TGCGCCAGCAGCTTGGGGTCAGGGAGGGATAAGCAGTTCTTC.

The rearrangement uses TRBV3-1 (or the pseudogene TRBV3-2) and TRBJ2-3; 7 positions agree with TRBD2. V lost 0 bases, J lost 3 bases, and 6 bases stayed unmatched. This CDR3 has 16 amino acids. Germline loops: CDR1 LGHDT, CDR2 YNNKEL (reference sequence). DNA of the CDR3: TGTGCCAGCAGCCAAGATTCAAGCGGGAAAACAGATACGCAGTATTTT. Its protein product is CASSQDSSGKTDTQYF.

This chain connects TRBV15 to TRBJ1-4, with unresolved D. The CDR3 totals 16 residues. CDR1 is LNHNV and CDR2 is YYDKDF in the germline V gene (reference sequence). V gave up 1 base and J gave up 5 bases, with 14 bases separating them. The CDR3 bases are TGTGCCACCAGCAGAGGCCTAAACCCCGCCAATGAAAAACTGTTTTTT. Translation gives CATSRGLNPANEKLFF.

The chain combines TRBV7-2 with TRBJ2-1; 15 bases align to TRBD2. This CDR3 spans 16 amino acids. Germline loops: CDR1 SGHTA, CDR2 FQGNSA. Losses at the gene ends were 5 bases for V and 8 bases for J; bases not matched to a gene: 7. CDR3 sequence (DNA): TGTGCCAGCAGCGCCGGACTAGCGGGGGGGCGATATGAGCAGTTCTTC. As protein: CASSAGLAGGRYEQFF.

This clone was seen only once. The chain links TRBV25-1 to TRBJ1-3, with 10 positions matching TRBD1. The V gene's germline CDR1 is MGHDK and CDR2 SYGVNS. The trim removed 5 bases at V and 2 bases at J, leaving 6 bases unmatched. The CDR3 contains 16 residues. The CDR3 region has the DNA TGTGCCAGCAGTAGACAGGGGGCTCTTACTGGAAACACCATATATTTT. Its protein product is CASSRQGALTGNTIYF.

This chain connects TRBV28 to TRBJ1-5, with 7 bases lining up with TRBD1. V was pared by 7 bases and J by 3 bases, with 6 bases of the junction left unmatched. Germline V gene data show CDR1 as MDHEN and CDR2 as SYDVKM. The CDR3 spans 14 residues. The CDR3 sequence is CASKLGQPNQPQHF. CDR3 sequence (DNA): TGTGCCAGCAAACTGGGACAGCCCAATCAGCCCCAGCATTTT.

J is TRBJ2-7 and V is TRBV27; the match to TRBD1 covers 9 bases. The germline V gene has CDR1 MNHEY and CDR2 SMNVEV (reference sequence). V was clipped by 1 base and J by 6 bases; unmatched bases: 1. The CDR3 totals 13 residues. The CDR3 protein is CASSLLTGGEQYF. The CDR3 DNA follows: TGTGCCAGCAGTTTATTGACAGGGGGCGAGCAGTACTTC.

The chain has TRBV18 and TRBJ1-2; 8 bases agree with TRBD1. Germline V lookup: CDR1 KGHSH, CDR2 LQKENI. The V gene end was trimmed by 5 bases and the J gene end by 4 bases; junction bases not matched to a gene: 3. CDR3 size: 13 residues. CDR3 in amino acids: CASSETGVYGYTF. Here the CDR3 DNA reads TGTGCCAGCTCAGAGACAGGGGTCTATGGCTACACCTTC.